This entry lists 5 T cell receptor beta chains sequenced from one sample in a study of blood T cell repertoires in COVID-19. Libraries were prepared by immunoSEQ multiplex PCR; TCRdb keeps only in-frame clonotypes and omits some of them. The table shows around 300,000 clones, with roughly nine tenths occurring only once. Sequencing was carried out using PBMCs or T cells enriched from blood (not recorded which). These receptors were obtained from a middle-aged woman who had recovered from COVID-19.

V and J are TRBV29-1 and TRBJ2-1, with TRBD2 matching over 13 bases. V dropped 7 bases and J dropped 3; count of bases not matched to a gene: 3. Germline CDR1 and CDR2: SQVTM and ANQGSEA. CDR3 length: 14 residues. The CDR3 DNA reads as TGCAGCGCTACTAGCGGGAGGGTCTACAATGAGCAGTTCTTC. Its protein product is CSATSGRVYNEQFF.

This clone came up once. The chain couples TRBV28 to TRBJ1-1; 10 bases are shared with TRBD1. This CDR3 has 17 amino acids. Germline trimming cut 3 bases from V and 3 bases from J; bases unmatched to any gene: 10. From germline, CDR1 is MDHEN and CDR2 SYDVKM. CDR3 region: CASSFGGTGVLYTEAFF. Written as DNA, the CDR3 is TGTGCCAGCAGTTTCGGGGGGACAGGGGTTTTGTACACTGAAGCTTTCTTT.

This clone was seen only once. Other nucleotide sequences in the sample specify the same CDR3. The chain couples TRBV18 to TRBJ1-1; no firm D call. Per the germline V gene, CDR1 is KGHSH and CDR2 is LQKENI. CDR3 size: 14 residues. V was clipped by 3 bases and J by 1 base, with 9 bases between them. CDR3 in DNA: TGTGCCAGCTCACCTTTCCAGGAGAACACTGAAGCTTTCTTT. Translated, it gives CASSPFQENTEAFF.

J is TRBJ2-2 and V is TRBV9; no clear D gene. Germline-derived CDR1 and CDR2 are SGDLS and YYNGEE. The CDR3 has 13 residues. The ends were cut back, 0 bases at V and 4 bases at J, with 4 bases in the middle. The CDR3 nucleotides read TGTGCCAGCAGCGTAGCGGTCACCGGGGAGCTGTTTTTT. It specifies CASSVAVTGELFF.

The genes are TRBV27 and TRBJ2-1; perhaps TRBD1 as D (6 bases). V dropped 5 bases and J dropped 5 bases, with 22 bases sitting between them. The germline gives CDR1 MNHEY, CDR2 SMNVEV (reference sequence). The CDR3 length is 17 residues. The CDR3 coding sequence is TGTGCCAGCAGTCCTTCTAGGGGGAGTGGCACCCACAATGAGCAGTTCTTC. Its translation: CASSPSRGSGTHNEQFF.